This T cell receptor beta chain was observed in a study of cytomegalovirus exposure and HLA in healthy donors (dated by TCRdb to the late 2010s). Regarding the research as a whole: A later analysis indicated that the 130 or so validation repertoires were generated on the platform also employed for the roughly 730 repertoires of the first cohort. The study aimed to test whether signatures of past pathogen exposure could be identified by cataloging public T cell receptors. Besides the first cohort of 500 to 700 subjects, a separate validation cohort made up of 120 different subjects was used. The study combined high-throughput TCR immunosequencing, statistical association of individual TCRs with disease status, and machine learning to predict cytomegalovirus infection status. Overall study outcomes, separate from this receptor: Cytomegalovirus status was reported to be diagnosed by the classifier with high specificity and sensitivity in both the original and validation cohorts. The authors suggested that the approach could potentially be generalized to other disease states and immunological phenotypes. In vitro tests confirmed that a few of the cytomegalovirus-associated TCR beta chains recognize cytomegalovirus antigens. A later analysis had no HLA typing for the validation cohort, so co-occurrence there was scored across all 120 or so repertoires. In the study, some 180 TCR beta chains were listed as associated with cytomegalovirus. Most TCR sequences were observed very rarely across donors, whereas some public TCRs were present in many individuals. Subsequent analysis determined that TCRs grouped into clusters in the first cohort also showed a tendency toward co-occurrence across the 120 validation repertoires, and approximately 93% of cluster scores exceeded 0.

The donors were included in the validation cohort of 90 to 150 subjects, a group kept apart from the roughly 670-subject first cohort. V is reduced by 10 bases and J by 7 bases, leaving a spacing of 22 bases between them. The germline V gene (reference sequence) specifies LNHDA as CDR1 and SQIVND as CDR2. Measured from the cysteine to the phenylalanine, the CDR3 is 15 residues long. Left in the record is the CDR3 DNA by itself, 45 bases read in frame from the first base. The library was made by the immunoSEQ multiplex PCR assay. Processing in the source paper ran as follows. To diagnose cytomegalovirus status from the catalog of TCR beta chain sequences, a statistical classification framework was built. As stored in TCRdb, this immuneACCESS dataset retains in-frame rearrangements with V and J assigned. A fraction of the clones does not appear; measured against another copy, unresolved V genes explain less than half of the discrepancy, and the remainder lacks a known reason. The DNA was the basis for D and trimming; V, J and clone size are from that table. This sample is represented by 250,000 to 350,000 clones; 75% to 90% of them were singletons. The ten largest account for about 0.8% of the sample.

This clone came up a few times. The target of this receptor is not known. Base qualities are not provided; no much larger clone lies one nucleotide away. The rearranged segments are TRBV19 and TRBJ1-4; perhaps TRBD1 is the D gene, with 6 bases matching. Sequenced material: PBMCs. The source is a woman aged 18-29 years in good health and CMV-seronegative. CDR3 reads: CATTGGAWSGEKLFF. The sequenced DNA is TGTGCCACCACTGGGGGCGCTTGGTCGGGTGAAAAACTGTTTTTT.